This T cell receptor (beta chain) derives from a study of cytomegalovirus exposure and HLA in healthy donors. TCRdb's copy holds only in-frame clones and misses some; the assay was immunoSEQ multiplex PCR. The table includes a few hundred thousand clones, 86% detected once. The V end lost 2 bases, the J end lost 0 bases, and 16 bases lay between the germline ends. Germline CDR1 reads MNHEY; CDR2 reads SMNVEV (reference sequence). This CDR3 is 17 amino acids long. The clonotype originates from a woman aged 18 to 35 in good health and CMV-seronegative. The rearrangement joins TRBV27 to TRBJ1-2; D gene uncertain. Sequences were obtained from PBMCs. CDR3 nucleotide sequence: TGTGCCAGCAGTTTACCGTTCGTGTACGGTACTAACTATGGCTACACCTTC. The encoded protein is CASSLPFVYGTNYGYTF.